Each of the 8 T cell receptor beta chains below was sequenced from the same sample in a study of identifying expanded T cells in peripheral blood. Assay: immunoSEQ multiplex PCR; the TCRdb copy retains only in-frame clones and omits some. This table has about 82,000 clones, 85% to 90% appearing once. Sequencing input: blood. Every receptor here comes from a person aged 18 to 70 in good health.

This clone was picked up one time. V is TRBV19 and J is TRBJ2-7; TRBD2 matches at 11 bases. Germline V gene data show CDR1 as LNHDA and CDR2 as SQIVND (reference sequence). The CDR3 is made up of 17 amino acids. Germline trimming cut 1 base from V and 4 bases from J; bases unmatched to any gene: 9. The CDR3 loop reads CASSIGSTGTSGYEQYF. CDR3 bases: TGTGCCAGTAGTATAGGCTCTACCGGGACTAGCGGATACGAGCAGTACTTC.

This chain uses TRBV10-3 with TRBJ2-6; D remains unclear. Trimming removed 4 bases from V and 0 bases from J, with 10 bases in between. Germline-derived CDR1 and CDR2 are ENHRY and SYGVKD. This CDR3 spans 16 amino acids. This chain's CDR3 is CAISGTKGSGANVLTF. The DNA of the CDR3 is TGTGCCATCAGTGGAACCAAGGGCTCTGGGGCCAACGTCCTGACTTTC.

The gene calls are TRBV29-1 and TRBJ1-1; unclear D gene. Germline V gene data show CDR1 as SQVTM and CDR2 as ANQGSEA. The CDR3 has 14 amino acids. V was shortened by 3 bases and J by 0 bases, with 11 bases between the two germline ends. The CDR3 nucleotides read TGCAGCGTTGAGTACGGAATAATGAACACTGAAGCTTTCTTT. Encoded protein: CSVEYGIMNTEAFF.

CDR3 DNA sequence: TGTGCCAGCAGCCCGGAAGAGGGGACTAGCGGGACCTACGAGCAGTACTTC. This codes for CASSPEEGTSGTYEQYF. V and J are TRBV4-2 and TRBJ2-7; 13 bases are shared with TRBD2. CDR1 and CDR2 (germline): LGHNA, YNFKEQ. This CDR3 contains 17 residues. Trimming at V came to 4 bases and at J to 2 bases, leaving 8 bases not matched to a gene.

The chain combines TRBV6-1 with TRBJ2-1; D gene unclear. Looked up from germline, CDR1 is MNHNS and CDR2 is SASEGT. CDR3 length equals 12 residues. V was shortened by 3 bases and J by 7 bases, with 7 bases between the two germline ends. CDR3 coding DNA: TGTGCCAGCAGTGATTGGGGTAATGAGCAGTTCTTC. Translated: CASSDWGNEQFF.

Points on this clone: The junction and the germline gene differ at one end; a read error may be behind it. Distinct nucleotide sequences in the sample also encode this CDR3. The genes are TRBV7-8 and TRBJ2-7, with TRBD2 as a possible D gene (6 bases). Germline V gene sequence: CDR1 SGHVS, CDR2 FQNEAQ. CDR3 length equals 17 residues. The CDR3 loop reads CASSVTAPEGPFYEQYF. CDR3 DNA: TGTGCCAGCAGCGTAACAGCACCGGAGGGCCCCTTCTACGAGCAATACTTC.

The chain links TRBV30 to TRBJ1-1; D not certain. Germline-derived CDR1 and CDR2 are GTSNPN and SVGIG (reference sequence). Trimming left V 2 bases short and J 0 bases short, with 7 bases between. This CDR3 spans 13 amino acids. The CDR3 here is CAWSLGMNTEAFF. The CDR3 DNA reads TGTGCCTGGAGTTTGGGGATGAACACTGAAGCTTTCTTT. The full variable domain, its missing parts supplied by reference TRBV30 and TRBJ1-1, is SQTIHQWPATLVQPVGSPLSLECTVEGTSNPNLYWYRQAAGRGLQLLFYSVGIGQISSEVPQNLSASRPQDRQFILSSKKLLLSDSGFYLCAWSLGMNTEAFFGQGTRLTVV.

V usage is TRBV30 and J usage is TRBJ1-4; TRBD1 matches 9 bases. After removal of 7 bases from V and 5 bases from J, the junction contained 2 bases not matched to a gene. The germline gives CDR1 GTSNPN, CDR2 SVGIG (reference sequence). CDR3 length equals 12 residues. CDR3 sequence reads: CASGQGNEKLFF. The CDR3 nucleotides are TGTGCCTCCGGACAGGGGAATGAAAAACTGTTTTTT.